This is a list of T cell receptor beta chains from one sample in a study of a mutant IDH1 vaccine in newly diagnosed glioma. Profiling relied on immunoSEQ multiplex PCR, and the TCRdb table lists in-frame clones only, not all of them. The sample lists approximately 36,000 clones, roughly 80% occurring once. No antigen has been assigned to these receptors. The source material was peripheral blood mononuclear cells (PBMCs), sampled from a glioma patient whose treatment included an IDH1 peptide vaccine. Every receptor here comes from a woman in her twenties or thirties with glioma. Some clones in this sample may be carry-over from other donors' samples. Both conserved end residues are part of each CDR3. D genes are given only for firm matches. Size tells how often a clone was seen (once, few, many) or the class of an expanded clone, and some rows leave it out.

>-|TRBJ2-2|TRBV5-4|TRBD2
CASSLGLAGANGGELFF
TGTGCCAGCAGCTTGGGGCTAGCGGGCGCGAACGGCGGGGAGCTGTTTTTT
>-|TRBJ1-1|TRBV11-2|TRBD1
CASSLKGQNLGEAFF
TGTGCCAGCAGCTTAAAGGGACAGAATTTGGGTGAAGCTTTCTTT
>-|TRBJ2-5|TRBV5-1|-
CASSGASPQETQYF
TGCGCCAGCAGCGGCGCGTCCCCCCAAGAGACCCAGTACTTC
>few|TRBJ1-3|TRBV9|-
CASSVAGAGNTIYF
TGTGCCAGCAGCGTAGCGGGGGCTGGAAACACCATATATTTT
>once|TRBJ1-2|TRBV6-5|TRBD1
CASSSHGQGSYGYTF
TGTGCCAGCAGCTCTCATGGACAGGGGTCCTATGGCTACACCTTC
>-|TRBJ1-5|TRBV2|TRBD1
CASSEGRLGQGAIWPQHF
TGTGCCAGCAGTGAAGGGAGGTTAGGACAGGGGGCTATCTGGCCCCAGCATTTT
>-|TRBJ1-3|TRBV19|-
CASSWGGASGNTIYF
TGTGCCAGTAGTTGGGGGGGCGCCTCTGGAAACACCATATATTTT
>few|TRBJ1-1|TRBV12-5|-
CASGLQGRTEAFF
TGTGCTAGTGGTTTACAGGGAAGAACTGAAGCTTTCTTT
>-|TRBJ2-1|TRBV30|-
CAWTPRPYNEQFF
TGTGCCTGGACTCCACGTCCCTACAATGAGCAGTTCTTC
>-|TRBJ2-1|TRBV5-6|-
CASSLAVYGYNEQFF
TGTGCCAGCAGCTTGGCCGTCTACGGCTACAATGAGCAGTTCTTC
>-|TRBJ1-6|TRBV5-6|TRBD1
CASSYYRGNSPLHF
TGTGCCAGCAGCTATTACAGGGGGAATTCACCCCTCCACTTT
>-|TRBJ2-1|TRBV4-1|TRBD1
CASSQDDPWEGTGLYNEQFF
TGCGCCAGCAGCCAAGATGACCCTTGGGAGGGGACAGGGCTATACAATGAGCAGTTCTTC
>once|TRBJ2-7|TRBV9|-
CASSVAALAGYEQYF
TGTGCCAGCAGCGTAGCGGCACTGGCCGGCTACGAGCAGTACTTC
>few|TRBJ1-1|TRBV4-1|TRBD1
CASSQADRANTEAFF
TGCGCCAGCAGCCAAGCTGACAGGGCGAACACTGAAGCTTTCTTT
>once|TRBJ2-1|TRBV7-9|TRBD2
CASSSGTTLSNEQFF
TGTGCCAGCAGCTCCGGGACTACCCTCTCCAATGAGCAGTTCTTC
>-|TRBJ2-1|TRBV6-5|TRBD2
CASSYVASGSYNEQFF
TGTGCCAGCAGTTACGTAGCTAGCGGTTCCTACAATGAGCAGTTCTTC
>-|TRBJ2-5|TRBV19|-
CASTGVEETQYF
TGTGCCAGTACGGGAGTCGAAGAGACCCAGTACTTC
>-|TRBJ2-5|TRBV7-9|TRBD2
CASSPRRLAGQETQYF
TGTGCCAGCAGCCCCCGCCGCCTAGCGGGCCAAGAGACCCAGTACTTC
>-|TRBJ2-3|TRBV2|TRBD2
CASRFPLAGGNTDTQYF
TGTGCCAGCCGGTTCCCCCTAGCGGGAGGAAACACAGATACGCAGTATTTT
>-|TRBJ1-2|TRBV25-1|TRBD1
CASSHRGQNYGYTF
TGTGCCAGCAGCCACAGGGGGCAGAACTATGGCTACACCTTC
>-|TRBJ2-1|TRBV7-9|TRBD2
CASSSQREGNYNEQFF
TGTGCCAGCAGCTCCCAGCGGGAGGGGAACTACAATGAGCAGTTCTTC
>-|TRBJ1-5|TRBV7-2|TRBD1
CASRDREVGNQPQHF
TGTGCCAGCCGGGACAGGGAAGTGGGCAATCAGCCCCAGCATTTT
>-|TRBJ1-2|TRBV6-1|-
CASTTVGGYTF
TGTGCCAGCACCACGGTGGGAGGCTACACCTTC
>-|TRBJ2-4|TRBV7-9|-
CASSQSGPRAKNIQYF
TGTGCCAGCAGCCAATCGGGACCCCGGGCCAAAAACATTCAGTACTTC
>-|TRBJ2-7|TRBV6-1|TRBD2
CASSARTSGPYEQYF
TGTGCCAGCAGTGCCCGGACTAGCGGACCCTACGAGCAGTACTTC
>-|TRBJ1-5|TRBV2|-
CASTRELDNQPQHF
TGTGCCAGCACCAGGGAATTGGACAATCAGCCCCAGCATTTT
>-|TRBJ2-7|TRBV20-1|TRBD2
CSARDYYEQYF
TGCAGTGCTCGGGACTACTACGAGCAGTACTTC
>-|TRBJ1-5|TRBV19|TRBD1
CASSIQRDSRSQPQHF
TGTGCCAGTAGTATTCAAAGGGACAGCCGTTCTCAGCCCCAGCATTTT
>-|TRBJ1-5|TRBV7-7|-
CASSSARGNQPQHF
TGTGCTAGCAGCTCCGCCCGGGGCAATCAGCCCCAGCATTTT
>-|TRBJ2-7|TRBV28|TRBD2
CASSLPSNSGWYEQYF
TGTGCCAGCAGTTTACCCTCTAATAGCGGGTGGTACGAGCAGTACTTC
>-|TRBJ2-1|TRBV14|TRBD2
CASSQGRTSGSYEQFF
TGTGCCAGCAGCCAAGGCAGGACTAGCGGGAGCTATGAGCAGTTCTTC
>-|TRBJ2-7|TRBV11-3|TRBD2
CASSSNLAGLERYF
TGTGCCAGCAGCTCAAACCTAGCGGGGTTGGAGCGATACTTC
>-|TRBJ2-2|TRBV2|-
CASKGDVGVAGELFF
TGTGCCAGCAAAGGGGACGTGGGGGTCGCCGGGGAGCTGTTTTTT
>-|TRBJ1-1|TRBV19|-
CASSIGLEANTEAFF
TGTGCCAGTAGTATAGGGCTAGAGGCGAACACTGAAGCTTTCTTT
>-|TRBJ2-7|TRBV9|-
CASSAGVVGVYEQYF
TGTGCCAGCAGCGCCGGGGTAGTAGGGGTTTACGAGCAGTACTTC
>-|TRBJ2-1|TRBV4-2|-
CASSQLWSDNEQFF
TGTGCCAGCAGCCAATTGTGGAGCGACAATGAGCAGTTCTTC
>-|TRBJ2-3|TRBV5-1|-
CASSRGGQATDTQYF
TGCGCCAGCAGCCGGGGGGGACAGGCCACAGATACGCAGTATTTT
>-|TRBJ2-1|TRBV27|TRBD2
CASSGLAGGNEQFF
TGTGCCAGCAGTGGACTAGCGGGGGGCAATGAGCAGTTCTTC
>-|TRBJ2-2|TRBV7-3|-
CASSLSGTAHGELFF
TGTGCCAGCAGCTTAAGCGGGACAGCTCACGGGGAGCTGTTTTTT
>-|TRBJ1-1|TRBV10-3|-
CAISEGVGRNTEAFF
TGTGCCATCAGTGAGGGGGTAGGGAGGAACACTGAAGCTTTCTTT
>-|TRBJ2-3|TRBV9|-
CASSVLASRADTQYF
TGTGCCAGCAGCGTACTGGCTAGTAGAGCAGATACGCAGTATTTT
>-|TRBJ2-7|TRBV7-2|-
CASSLGGGLAYEQYF
TGTGCCAGCAGCTTAGGGGGAGGACTCGCTTACGAGCAGTACTTC
>-|TRBJ2-5|TRBV7-8|TRBD2
CASSAQLAGIQETQYF
TGTGCCAGCAGCGCCCAACTAGCGGGTATTCAAGAGACCCAGTACTTC
>-|TRBJ1-2|TRBV30|TRBD1
CAWSGLRQGFYGYTF
TGTGCCTGGAGTGGTTTAAGACAGGGTTTCTATGGCTACACCTTC
>-|TRBJ2-7|TRBV6-6|-
CASSGRGVYEQYF
TGTGCCAGCAGCGGCAGGGGCGTCTACGAGCAGTACTTC
>-|TRBJ1-5|TRBV25-1|TRBD1
CASAQGGNQPQHF
TGTGCCAGCGCACAGGGGGGGAATCAGCCCCAGCATTTT
>-|TRBJ2-7|TRBV7-6|-
CASSLEEGSYEQYF
TGTGCCAGCAGCTTAGAGGAGGGCTCCTACGAGCAGTACTTC
>-|TRBJ2-1|TRBV7-9|-
CASSLYGTLQFF
TGTGCCAGCAGCCTATACGGGACTTTGCAGTTCTTC
>-|TRBJ1-1|TRBV6-1|TRBD1
CASNVPGQRTEAFF
TGTGCCAGCAACGTGCCGGGACAGCGGACTGAAGCTTTCTTT
>-|TRBJ2-3|TRBV29-1|-
CSVGGAGNTDTQYF
TGCAGCGTTGGCGGGGCGGGAAACACAGATACGCAGTATTTT
>-|TRBJ2-7|TRBV6-5|TRBD1
CASSRTGPSSYEQYF
TGTGCCAGCAGTCGGACAGGGCCCAGCTCCTACGAGCAGTACTTC
>-|TRBJ2-7|TRBV19|TRBD1
CASEDRVYEQYF
TGTGCCAGTGAAGACAGGGTCTACGAGCAGTACTTC
>few|TRBJ2-1|TRBV10-3|TRBD1
CAIRSWTGGNNEQFF
TGTGCCATCAGATCCTGGACAGGGGGGAACAATGAGCAGTTCTTC
>-|TRBJ2-7|TRBV30|TRBD1
CAWTLRDRAYEQYF
TGTGCCTGGACTCTCCGGGACAGGGCTTACGAGCAGTACTTC
>-|TRBJ2-7|TRBV7-8|-
CASSDRRSSYEQYF
TGTGCCAGCAGCGACAGGAGGAGCTCCTACGAGCAGTACTTC
>once|TRBJ2-5|TRBV5-4|-
CASSLKTGQETQYF
TGTGCCAGCAGCTTGAAGACAGGCCAAGAGACCCAGTACTTC
>-|TRBJ2-6|TRBV18|-
CASSPQAEGANVLTF
TGTGCCAGCTCGCCCCAGGCGGAAGGGGCCAACGTCCTGACTTTC
>-|TRBJ2-1|TRBV29-1|-
CSVEPEAGRNEQFF
TGCAGCGTTGAGCCGGAAGCGGGTAGGAATGAGCAGTTCTTC
>-|TRBJ2-7|TRBV7-9|-
CASSRGKGLTYEQYF
TGTGCCAGCAGCCGGGGAAAGGGGTTAACCTACGAGCAGTACTTC